These 15 T cell receptor beta chains came from one sample sequenced in a study of CD8+CD57+ T cells in acquired aplastic anemia. The TCR beta profiling, which covered VDJ combination and CDR3 sequence, was carried out using genomic DNA as the template. TCRdb reprocessed the reads via MiXCR and lists one record per CDR3 protein. The top ten clones hold approximately 4% of a sample with 400,000 to 450,000 distinct CDR3 sequences, 65% to 75% of them seen once. Sequenced material: sorted CD4+, CD8+, or CD8+CD57+ T cells (not recorded which) from PBMCs. These receptors all stem from a human donor in good health, serving as a control.

The chain is built from TRBV15 and TRBJ2-3; no clear D. Germline V gives CDR1 LNHNV, CDR2 YYDKDF (reference sequence). The CDR3 length is 16 residues. Trimming removed 0 bases at V and 0 bases at J, with 10 bases between. CDR3 in amino acids: CATSREGWPSTDTQYF. The CDR3 coding sequence is TGTGCCACCAGCAGAGAGGGGTGGCCTAGCACAGATACGCAGTATTTT.

Details on this clonotype: A junction boundary mismatches the germline segment, possibly from a read error. This rearrangement joins TRBV7-2 to TRBJ2-3; D is uncertain. There are 14 residues in the CDR3. The germline gives CDR1 SGHTA, CDR2 FQGNSA. The CDR3 DNA reads TGTGCCAGCAGCCTAGATGTCGTCGCAGAGGCTTTCTTTTTT. Translating gives CASSLDVVAEAFFF.

This CDR3 is CASTAGDTAAGNTIYF. In DNA, the CDR3 is TGTGCCAGTACCGCTGGCGATACGGCGGCTGGAAACACCATATATTTT. The chain is built from TRBV7-9 and TRBJ1-3, with D unresolved. The germline V gene encodes CDR1 SEHNR and CDR2 FQNEAQ (reference sequence). Deletions cut 9 bases from V and 2 bases from J, with 20 bases between. The CDR3 is made up of 16 amino acids.

In the case of this clonotype: The conserved phenylalanine or tryptophan normally closing the CDR3 is absent here, so this likely arose from a read error. The DNA is omitted, as the CDR3 cannot be located on it reliably, and the CDR3 follows TCRdb's listing. V is TRBV2 and J is TRBJ2-3; the DNA was not used to check the table's D call, TRBD1. With termini counted, the CDR3 has 16 amino acids. In germline, CDR1 is SNHLY, CDR2 FYNNEI. CDR3 amino acids: CATSENTGQALHPHFC.

Concerning this clonotype: A single base separates this from a much larger clone, so it may be a read error. The CDR3 coding sequence is TGTGCCAGCACCAGGGACGGGGCGCGTGAAAAACTGTTTTTT. This sequence encodes CASTRDGAREKLFF. This chain connects TRBV18 to TRBJ1-4; maybe TRBD1 (5 bases). This CDR3 comprises 14 residues. Trimming removed 8 bases at V and 7 bases at J, with 17 bases between. Germline lookup yields CDR1 KGHSH and CDR2 LQKENI.

This chain connects TRBV12-3 or TRBV12-4 to TRBJ1-5, with 11 bases identical to TRBD1. The trim removed 0 bases at V and 8 bases at J, leaving 9 bases unmatched. CDR3 length equals 17 residues. CDR3 residues: CASSLAGDRGGSEPQHF. CDR3 in DNA: TGTGCCAGCAGTTTAGCCGGGGACAGGGGGGGATCGGAGCCCCAGCATTTT.

This clonotype appeared a few times. CDR3 nucleotides: TGCGCCAGCATGGGAGGGGGGTATCGCACTGAAGCTTTCTTT. Protein sequence: CASMGGGYRTEAFF. The chain couples TRBV10-2 to TRBJ1-1; D perhaps matches TRBD1 (6 bases). V was trimmed by 7 bases and J by 4 bases, leaving 16 bases between them. The CDR3 extends over 14 amino acids. Per germline, CDR1 WSHSY and CDR2 SAAADI.

V usage is TRBV5-1 and J usage is TRBJ2-3; 8 bases line up with TRBD2. Trimming cost V 4 bases and J 4 bases; bases outside gene matches: 11. The CDR3 is made up of 16 amino acids. The V gene's germline CDR1 is SGHRS and CDR2 YFSETQ. The CDR3 nucleotides read TGCGCCAGCAGCGCCGCCGGGACTAGTAAAGCAGATACGCAGTATTTT. Translation: CASSAAGTSKADTQYF.

This clonotype occurred many times. The genes are TRBV10-1 and TRBJ1-2; D is uncertain. The CDR3 is 13 amino acids. CDR1 and CDR2 (germline): WNHNN, SYGVQD (reference sequence). Trimming shortened V by 0 bases and J by 0 bases, and 2 bases separated the two germline ends. CDR3 protein: CASSESANYGYTF. CDR3 nucleotide sequence: TGCGCCAGCAGTGAGTCGGCTAACTATGGCTACACCTTC.

The chain links TRBV20-1 to TRBJ1-5, with 8 positions matching TRBD1. Losses at the gene ends were 1 base for V and 14 bases for J; bases not matched to a gene: 7. The length of the CDR3 is 12 residues. From germline, CDR1 is DFQATT and CDR2 SNEGSKA (reference sequence). CDR3 residues: CSARVVPTGEHF. The CDR3 DNA reads as TGCAGTGCTAGAGTCGTCCCGACAGGGGAGCATTTT.

This clonotype was counted many times. The chain is built from TRBV29-1 and TRBJ1-2, with D tentatively TRBD1 (5 bases). V was clipped by 4 bases and J by 0 bases, with 6 bases between them. The germline gives CDR1 SQVTM, CDR2 ANQGSEA. The CDR3 is 12 residues long. The CDR3 DNA follows: TGCAGCGTTGTAGGGGCTAACTATGGCTACACCTTC. This sequence encodes CSVVGANYGYTF.

The chain combines TRBV20-1 with TRBJ1-5, with D perhaps matching TRBD1 (5 bases). V lost 6 bases and J 9 bases, leaving 18 bases between the germline ends. Per germline, CDR1 DFQATT and CDR2 SNEGSKA (reference sequence). This CDR3 is built from 13 residues. CDR3 loop: CSAVGKAGRPQHF. DNA of the CDR3: TGCAGTGCCGTGGGAAAGGCAGGGAGGCCCCAGCATTTT.

About this clonotype: The junction does not match germline at one end; this may be a read error. The J gene is TRBJ1-5, the V gene TRBV5-8; D gene ambiguous. Per germline, CDR1 SGHTS and CDR2 YDEGEE. The CDR3 contains 13 residues. The DNA of the CDR3 is TGCGCCAGCAGCCGATTATGGGGACAGCCCCAGCATTTT. Residues: CASSRLWGQPQHF. The entire variable domain, with the rest obtained from reference TRBV5-8 and TRBJ1-5, is as follows: EAGVTQSPTHLIKTRGQQATLRCSPISGHTSVYWYQQALGLGLQFLLWYDEGEERNRGNFPPRFSGRQFPNYSSELNVNALELEDSALYLCASSRLWGQPQHFGDGTRLSIL.

J is TRBJ2-3 and V is TRBV7-8; D possibly corresponds to TRBD1 (6 bases). With 6 bases removed from V and 11 bases from J, the gap between germline ends came to 21 bases. Germline-derived CDR1 and CDR2 are SGHVS and FQNEAQ. The CDR3 covers 14 residues. The CDR3 coding sequence is TGTGCCAGCAGACGGTACACTAGGACAGAGAAGCAGTATTTT. Translated, it gives CASRRYTRTEKQYF. Full variable domain (outside the CDR3, taken from reference TRBV7-8 and TRBJ2-3): GAGVSQSPRYKVAKRGQDVALRCDPISGHVSLFWYQQALGQGPEFLTYFQNEAQLDKSGLPSDRFFAERPEGSVSTLKIQRTQQEDSAVYLCASRRYTRTEKQYFGPGTRLTVL.

The sample holds many counts of this clonotype. This chain joins TRBV20-1 and TRBJ2-7, with 13 bases aligning to TRBD2. The J segment lost 5 bases and the V segment lost 0 bases, leaving 7 bases of the junction unmatched. CDR1 is DFQATT, CDR2 SNEGSKA, per germline (reference sequence). The CDR3 length is 16 residues. Here the CDR3 reads CSARDTTSGGQDEQYF. DNA of the CDR3: TGCAGTGCTAGAGACACGACTAGCGGGGGGCAGGACGAGCAGTACTTC.